This entry lists 9 T cell receptor beta chains sequenced from one sample in a study of CD8+ T cells in alopecia areata (dated 2018 in TCRdb). In the paper's terms, the time point label means: about four weeks on oral tofacitinib. What the treatment or condition label conveys for this sample: oral pan-JAK inhibitor, 5-10 mg twice daily. Receptor amplification or capture employed the immunoSEQ multiplex PCR assay. RNA was extracted from all samples and reverse transcribed into cDNA as template for TCR sequencing. TCRdb stores this immuneACCESS table with in-frame sequences only. Part of the clones is absent; in the studies checked, under half of the shortfall reflects unresolved V genes, and no reason is known for the rest. In this sample the table shows about 210,000 clones, over 60% of which occur a single time. About 4.2% of the sample comes from the top ten. This specimen was CD4+ T cells sorted from blood, taken at week 4, from a patient treated with tofacitinib. The receptors here all came from a human donor with alopecia areata.

This chain joins TRBV18 and TRBJ1-6; 7 positions match TRBD1. Germline CDR1 reads KGHSH; CDR2 reads LQKENI. With 4 bases clipped from V and 8 bases from J, the junction kept 8 bases outside the gene matches. The CDR3 runs 15 residues. The CDR3 reads CASSQGTEGHSPLHF. In nucleotides, the CDR3 is TGTGCCAGCTCACAAGGGACAGAAGGTCATTCACCCCTCCACTTT.

The chain couples TRBV19 to TRBJ2-2, with a weak D call TRBD2 (7 bases). Trimming removed 5 bases from V and 4 bases from J, with 11 bases in between. The CDR3 covers 14 residues. Germline V gene sequence: CDR1 LNHDA, CDR2 SQIVND (reference sequence). This chain's CDR3 is CASSLGGGTGELFF. For the CDR3, the DNA is TGTGCCAGTAGTTTGGGAGGGGGCACCGGGGAGCTGTTTTTT.

V is TRBV7-2 and J is TRBJ1-6, with D possibly being TRBD1 (6 bases). Trimming cost V 5 bases and J 7 bases, with 12 bases left between them. There are 14 residues in the CDR3. Germline V CDR1 and CDR2: SGHTA, FQGNSA. The CDR3 DNA is TGTGCCAGCAGCAACGGACAGCGGAATTCACCCCTCCACTTT. It yields the protein CASSNGQRNSPLHF.

This clone was counted between two and nine times. The chain links TRBV19 to TRBJ2-1; TRBD2 aligns across 9 bases. J lost 8 bases, V lost 3 bases, and 5 bases had no gene match. This CDR3 region has 14 residues. Germline CDR1 LNHDA, CDR2 SQIVND (reference sequence). The CDR3 loop is CASSIRLAADEQFF. The CDR3 DNA sequence: TGTGCCAGTAGTATCAGACTAGCGGCGGATGAGCAGTTCTTC.

This clone has only a few counts. The CDR3 spells CATKGAGYEQYF. CDR3 DNA: TGTGCCACCAAGGGGGCTGGGTACGAGCAGTACTTC. V usage is TRBV6-5 and J usage is TRBJ2-7; TRBD1 agrees at 7 bases. J was trimmed by 4 bases and V by 10 bases; bases with no gene match: 7. The CDR3 sequence is 12 residues long. Germline V gene lookup returns CDR1 MNHEY and CDR2 SVGAGI.

V is TRBV5-4 and J is TRBJ1-2, with D possibly TRBD1 on 5 matching bases. CDR1 is SGHNT and CDR2 is YYREEE in the germline V gene (reference sequence). The CDR3 covers 13 residues. V was shortened by 2 bases and J by 8 bases, with 13 bases between the two germline ends. The CDR3 region has the DNA TGTGCCAGCAGCTTTCCGGGGACCAGGGGCTACACCTTC. It translates to CASSFPGTRGYTF.

The V and J genes are TRBV29-1 and TRBJ2-7; a possible D gene is TRBD1 (5 bases). The CDR3 length is 11 residues. Germline V CDR1 and CDR2: SQVTM, ANQGSEA. The V end was cut by 6 bases, the J end by 4 bases, with 10 bases between. For the CDR3, the DNA is TGCAGCGTGGCGCAGGGTTACGAGCAGTACTTC. Translation: CSVAQGYEQYF.

The rearrangement uses TRBV29-1 and TRBJ2-3; no clear D. Trimming took 1 base from V and 0 from J, leaving 8 bases between them. Germline values: CDR1 SQVTM, CDR2 ANQGSEA. The CDR3 length is 14 residues. The CDR3 DNA sequence: TGCAGCGTTGAAGCTTGGGTCAGCACAGATACGCAGTATTTT. It yields the protein CSVEAWVSTDTQYF.

The CDR3 DNA is TGTGCCTCACAGACAGGGGGGAAGGAGACCCAGTACTTC. Its translation: CASQTGGKETQYF. The gene calls are TRBV10-3 and TRBJ2-5; 9 bases align to TRBD1. The CDR3 consists of 13 residues. Trimming cost V 11 bases and J 5 bases; bases outside gene matches: 9. Germline-derived CDR1 and CDR2 are ENHRY and SYGVKD.